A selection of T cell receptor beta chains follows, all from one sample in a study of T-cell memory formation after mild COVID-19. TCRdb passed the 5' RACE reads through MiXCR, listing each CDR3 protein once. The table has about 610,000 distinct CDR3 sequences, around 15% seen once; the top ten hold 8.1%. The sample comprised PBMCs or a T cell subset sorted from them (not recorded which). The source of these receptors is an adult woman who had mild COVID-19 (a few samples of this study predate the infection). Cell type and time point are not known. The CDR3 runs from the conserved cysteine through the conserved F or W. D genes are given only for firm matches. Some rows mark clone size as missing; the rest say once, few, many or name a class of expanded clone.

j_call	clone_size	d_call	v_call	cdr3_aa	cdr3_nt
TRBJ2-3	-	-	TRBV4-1	CASTATEGGFGAYTDTQYF	TGCGCCAGCACCGCCACGGAAGGGGGGTTCGGGGCTTACACAGATACGCAGTATTTT
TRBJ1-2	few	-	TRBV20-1	CSARDEEGHGYTF	TGCAGTGCTAGAGATGAGGAGGGCCATGGCTACACCTTC
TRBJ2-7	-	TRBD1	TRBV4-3	CASSYRDRGELSSYEQYF	TGCGCCAGCTCTTACCGGGACAGGGGCGAACTGAGCTCCTACGAGCAGTACTTC
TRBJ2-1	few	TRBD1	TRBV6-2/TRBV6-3	CASSHPGQGFEQFF	TGTGCCAGCAGCCACCCGGGACAGGGATTTGAGCAGTTCTTC
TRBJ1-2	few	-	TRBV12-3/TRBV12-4	CASSQVVRGLGYTF	TGTGCCAGCAGCCAAGTCGTCCGGGGTCTTGGCTACACCTTC
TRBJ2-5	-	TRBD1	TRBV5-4	CASSLSQGVMGETQYF	TGTGCCAGCAGCTTGTCACAGGGGGTGATGGGAGAGACCCAGTACTTC
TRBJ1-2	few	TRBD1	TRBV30	CAWSYMTGGNGYTF	TGTGCCTGGAGCTATATGACAGGGGGTAATGGCTACACCTTC
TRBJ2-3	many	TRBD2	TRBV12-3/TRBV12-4	CASSLGTSSTDTQYF	TGTGCCAGCAGTTTAGGGACTAGCTCAACAGATACGCAGTATTTT
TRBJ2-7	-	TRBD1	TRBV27	CASRSTGDRGSEQYF	TGTGCCAGCAGATCCACAGGGGACAGGGGGTCCGAGCAGTACTTC
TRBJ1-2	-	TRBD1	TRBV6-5	CASRASPGGSYGYTF	TGTGCCAGCAGAGCATCCCCAGGGGGCTCCTATGGCTACACCTTC
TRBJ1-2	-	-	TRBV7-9	CASSLEGPYYGYTF	TGTGCCAGCAGCTTAGAGGGACCTTACTATGGCTACACCTTC
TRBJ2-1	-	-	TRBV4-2	CASSMGGARNEQFF	TGTGCCAGCAGCATGGGGGGGGCTAGGAATGAGCAGTTCTTC
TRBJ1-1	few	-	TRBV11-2	CASSKRENTEAFF	TGTGCCAGCTCAAAGAGGGAGAACACTGAAGCTTTCTTT
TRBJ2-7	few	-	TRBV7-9	CATAEGSYYEQYF	TGTGCCACCGCGGAAGGATCTTACTACGAGCAGTACTTC
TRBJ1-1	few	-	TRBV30	CAWSRGPDTEAFF	TGTGCCTGGAGCAGGGGACCGGACACTGAAGCTTTCTTT
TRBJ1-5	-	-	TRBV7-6	CASSLGSGRGNQPQHF	TGTGCCAGCAGCTTAGGATCCGGGAGAGGCAATCAGCCCCAGCATTTT
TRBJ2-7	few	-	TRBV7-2	CASSLPSGQSYEQYF	TGTGCCAGCAGCTTACCTAGCGGACAGTCCTACGAGCAGTACTTC
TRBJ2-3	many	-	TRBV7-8	CASSLRSTTDTQYF	TGTGCCAGCAGCTTAAGGTCAACCACAGATACGCAGTATTTT
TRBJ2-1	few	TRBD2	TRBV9	CASSTHGLAGTYNEQFF	TGTGCCAGCAGCACTCATGGACTAGCGGGAACCTACAATGAGCAGTTCTTC
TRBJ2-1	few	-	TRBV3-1	CASSFPPLYNEQFF	TGTGCCAGCAGCTTCCCCCCCCTTTACAATGAGCAGTTCTTC
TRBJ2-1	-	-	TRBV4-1	CASSLSDWNEQFF	TGCGCCAGCAGCCTGTCGGACTGGAATGAGCAGTTCTTC
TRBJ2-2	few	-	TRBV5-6	CASSQGGIDTGELFF	TGTGCCAGCAGCCAGGGGGGAATAGACACCGGGGAGCTGTTTTTT
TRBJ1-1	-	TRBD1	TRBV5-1	CASSYSGGGVRTEAFF	TGCGCCAGCAGCTATTCCGGAGGGGGCGTAAGGACTGAAGCTTTCTTT
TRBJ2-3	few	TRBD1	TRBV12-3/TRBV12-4	CASGIGTGFTDTQYF	TGTGCCAGCGGTATTGGGACAGGGTTCACAGATACGCAGTATTTT
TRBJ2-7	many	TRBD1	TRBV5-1	CASSLGTGGSYEQYF	TGCGCCAGCAGCTTGGGGACAGGGGGGTCCTACGAGCAGTACTTC
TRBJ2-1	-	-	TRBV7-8	CASTPAGEGEQFF	TGTGCCAGCACCCCGGCGGGTGAGGGTGAGCAGTTCTTC
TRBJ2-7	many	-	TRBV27	CASSQTRSYEQYF	TGTGCCAGCAGCCAGACCCGCTCCTACGAGCAGTACTTC
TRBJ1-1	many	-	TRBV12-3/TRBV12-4	CASSLGVGEAFF	TGTGCCAGCAGTTTAGGGGTGGGGGAAGCTTTCTTT
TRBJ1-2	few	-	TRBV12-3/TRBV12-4	CASSFSAPRITF	TGTGCCAGCAGTTTCTCAGCTCCGAGGATCACCTTC
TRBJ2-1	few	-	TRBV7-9	CASTWRTSNGQFF	TGTGCCAGCACTTGGCGGACGAGTAATGGGCAGTTCTTC
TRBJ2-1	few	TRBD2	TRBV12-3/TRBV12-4	CASSSTLLAGGVDEQFF	TGTGCCAGCAGTTCTACCCTACTAGCGGGGGGGGTCGATGAGCAGTTCTTC
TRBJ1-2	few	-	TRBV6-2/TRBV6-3	CASTDRSGVNDGYTF	TGTGCCAGCACAGACAGGAGCGGCGTCAACGATGGCTACACCTTC
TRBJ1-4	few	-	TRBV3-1	CASSRTDNEKLFF	TGTGCCAGCAGTCGGACAGACAATGAAAAACTGTTTTTT
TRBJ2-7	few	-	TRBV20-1	CSARRRLGSAGRQPGRDEQYF	TGCAGTGCTAGACGGAGACTGGGGTCCGCGGGGAGACAACCGGGCAGGGACGAGCAGTACTTC
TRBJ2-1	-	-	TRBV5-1	CASSPGLTTLSYNEQFF	TGCGCCAGCAGCCCTGGGTTAACTACCCTCTCCTACAATGAGCAGTTCTTC
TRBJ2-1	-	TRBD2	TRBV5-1	CASRATGTSGGGNEQFF	TGCGCCAGCAGGGCAACCGGGACTAGCGGGGGGGGCAATGAGCAGTTCTTC
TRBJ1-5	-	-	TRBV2	CASYGGMNQPQHF	TGTGCCAGCTATGGGGGGATGAACCAGCCCCAGCATTTT
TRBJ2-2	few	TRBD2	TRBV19	CASREWTSGSTGELFF	TGTGCCAGTAGAGAATGGACTAGCGGAAGCACCGGGGAGCTGTTTTTT
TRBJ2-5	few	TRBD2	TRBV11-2	CASSLETSGRVTF	TGTGCCAGCAGCTTGGAGACTAGCGGGAGGGTTACCTTC
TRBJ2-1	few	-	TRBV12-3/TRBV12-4	CASSLSQGPYNEQFF	TGTGCCAGCAGTTTAAGTCAGGGGCCATACAATGAGCAGTTCTTC
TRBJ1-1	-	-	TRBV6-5	CASSHLAGNTEAFF	TGTGCCAGCAGCCATTTAGCTGGGAACACTGAAGCTTTCTTT
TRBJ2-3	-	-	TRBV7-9	CASSLGEIVYTQYF	TGTGCCAGCAGCTTAGGCGAGATTGTCTATACGCAGTATTTT
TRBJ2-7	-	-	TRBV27	CASSLGDKTYEQYF	TGTGCCAGCAGTTTGGGGGACAAGACCTACGAGCAGTACTTC
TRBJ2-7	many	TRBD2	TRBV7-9	CASSLGRGAGLAGVRYEQYF	TGTGCCAGCAGCTTAGGAAGGGGGGCAGGACTAGCGGGAGTACGGTACGAGCAGTACTTC
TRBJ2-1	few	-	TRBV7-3	CASSSDGGLYNEQFF	TGTGCCAGCAGCTCCGACGGAGGGCTATACAATGAGCAGTTCTTC
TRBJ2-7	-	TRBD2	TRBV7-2	CASSLVSSGPREQYF	TGTGCCAGCAGCTTAGTGTCTAGCGGTCCTCGGGAGCAGTACTTC
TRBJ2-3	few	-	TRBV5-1	CASSFEGAADTQYF	TGCGCCAGCAGCTTTGAGGGTGCGGCAGATACGCAGTATTTT
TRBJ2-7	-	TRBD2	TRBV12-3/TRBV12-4	CASSFSPGGDSYGYF	TGTGCCAGCAGTTTCTCTCCGGGAGGCGATTCATATGGATACTTC
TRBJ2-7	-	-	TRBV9	CASSRGGTGTYEQYF	TGTGCCAGCAGCCGCGGGGGGACAGGGACCTACGAGCAGTACTTC
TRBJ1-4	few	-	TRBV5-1	CASSGAGGNEKLFF	TGCGCCAGCAGCGGTGCTGGTGGGAATGAAAAACTGTTTTTT
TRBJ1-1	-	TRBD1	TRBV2	CANTGGVVTEAFF	TGTGCCAACACAGGGGGTGTAGTCACTGAAGCTTTCTTT
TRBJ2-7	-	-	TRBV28	CASSYPSTGIYEQYF	TGTGCCAGCAGTTACCCTTCGACAGGAATCTACGAGCAGTACTTC
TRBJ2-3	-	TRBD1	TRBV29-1	CSVEDGDSTPHF	TGCAGCGTTGAAGATGGGGACAGTACTCCCCATTTT
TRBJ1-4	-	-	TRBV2	CASSERPATNEKLFF	TGTGCCAGCAGTGAACGGCCGGCAACTAATGAAAAACTGTTTTTT
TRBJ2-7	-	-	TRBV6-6	CASSHTRSTSYEQYF	TGTGCCAGCAGCCACACTAGATCGACCTCCTACGAGCAGTACTTC
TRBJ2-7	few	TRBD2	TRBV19	CASTLTSGGVNEQYF	TGTGCCAGTACCCTGACTAGCGGGGGCGTGAACGAGCAGTACTTC
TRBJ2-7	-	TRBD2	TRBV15	CATSITSGRPYEQYF	TGTGCCACCAGCATAACTAGCGGGAGACCCTACGAGCAGTACTTC
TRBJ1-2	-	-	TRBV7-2	CASSSSGQNYGYTF	TGTGCCAGCAGCTCCTCCGGACAGAACTATGGCTACACCTTC
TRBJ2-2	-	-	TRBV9	CASSEGVGTGELFF	TGTGCCAGCAGCGAGGGAGTAGGCACCGGGGAGCTGTTTTTT